This T cell receptor beta chain was retrieved from a study of blood T cell repertoires in COVID-19. Study overall: Spain, Italy and the United States supplied samples that represented acute and convalescent COVID-19.

Measured with immunoSEQ multiplex PCR; TCRdb has only the in-frame clones, and not every one. Altogether over 130,000 clones are present, roughly 80% being singletons, with the ten largest covering roughly 17%. Only one count was recorded for this clone. V lost 4 bases to trimming and J lost 6 bases; unmatched junction nucleotides: 7. Per the germline V gene, CDR1 is LNHDA and CDR2 is SQIVND (reference sequence). The CDR3 runs 14 residues. Sequencing was done on a sample of peripheral blood. This rearrangement joins TRBV19 to TRBJ2-3; 7 bases match TRBD1. The clonotype was recovered from a man aged 45-60 years with acute or convalescent COVID-19. The CDR3 sequence is CASSTATGPDTQYF. The CDR3 nucleotides read TGTGCCAGTAGTACCGCGACAGGGCCCGATACGCAGTATTTT.